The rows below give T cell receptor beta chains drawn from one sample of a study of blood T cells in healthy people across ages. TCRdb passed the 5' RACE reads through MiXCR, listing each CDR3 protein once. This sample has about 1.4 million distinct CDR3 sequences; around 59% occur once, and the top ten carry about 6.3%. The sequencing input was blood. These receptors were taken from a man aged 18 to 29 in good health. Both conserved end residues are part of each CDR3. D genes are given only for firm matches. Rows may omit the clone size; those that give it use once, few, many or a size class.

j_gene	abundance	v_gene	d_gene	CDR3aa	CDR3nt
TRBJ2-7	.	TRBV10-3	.	CAISRTMYEQYF	TGTGCCATCAGCCGGACTATGTACGAGCAGTACTTC
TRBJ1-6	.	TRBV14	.	CASRVRDWAYNSPLHF	TGTGCCAGCAGAGTAAGGGATTGGGCCTATAATTCACCCCTCCACTTT
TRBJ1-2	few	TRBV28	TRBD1	CASSTGAVSYTF	TGTGCCAGCAGTACAGGGGCTGTAAGCTACACCTTC
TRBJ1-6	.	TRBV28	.	CAFAATYNSPLHF	TGTGCCTTCGCAGCAACCTATAATTCACCCCTCCACTTT
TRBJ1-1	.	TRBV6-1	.	CASSDQGREDTEAFF	TGTGCCAGCAGTGACCAGGGCAGGGAGGACACTGAAGCTTTCTTT
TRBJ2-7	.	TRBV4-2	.	CASSQDRANRDYEQYF	TGTGCCAGCAGCCAAGATAGGGCTAATAGAGACTACGAGCAGTACTTC
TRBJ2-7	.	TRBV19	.	CASKDHRGGDEQYF	TGTGCCAGTAAAGACCACAGGGGAGGAGACGAGCAGTACTTC
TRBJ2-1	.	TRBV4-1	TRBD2	CASSQDAGGDEQFF	TGCGCCAGCAGCCAAGATGCGGGAGGCGATGAGCAGTTCTTC
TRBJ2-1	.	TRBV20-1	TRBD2	CSARGVAGGNSYNEQFF	TGCAGTGCTAGGGGGGTAGCGGGAGGGAACTCCTACAATGAGCAGTTCTTC
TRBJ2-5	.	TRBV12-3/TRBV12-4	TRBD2	CASRPSLAVQETQYF	TGTGCCAGCAGACCTTCACTAGCGGTACAAGAGACCCAGTACTTC
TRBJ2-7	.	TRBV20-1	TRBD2	CSARVPPSGSYEQYF	TGCAGTGCTAGAGTCCCTCCGAGCGGGAGTTACGAGCAGTACTTC
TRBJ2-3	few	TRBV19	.	CASSIRTKQYF	TGTGCCAGTAGTATCCGGACCAAGCAGTATTTT
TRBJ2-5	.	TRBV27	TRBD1	CACSLRQGRWETQYF	TGTGCCTGCAGTCTTAGACAGGGGAGGTGGGAGACCCAGTACTTC
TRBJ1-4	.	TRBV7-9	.	CASSSRPRDKREKLFF	TGTGCCAGCAGCTCCCGTCCCAGGGATAAACGGGAAAAACTGTTTTTT
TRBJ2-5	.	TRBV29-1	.	CSVDYNQETQYF	TGCAGCGTTGACTACAACCAAGAGACCCAGTACTTC
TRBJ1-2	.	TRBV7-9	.	CASSLKQLDGYTF	TGTGCCAGCAGCTTAAAACAACTTGATGGCTACACCTTC
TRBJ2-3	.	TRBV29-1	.	CSVTAHSSTDTQYF	TGCAGCGTTACCGCACATTCTAGCACAGATACGCAGTATTTT
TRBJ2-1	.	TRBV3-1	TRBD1	CASSQAGTGSSYNEQFF	TGTGCCAGCAGCCAGGCCGGGACAGGGAGCTCCTACAATGAGCAGTTCTTC
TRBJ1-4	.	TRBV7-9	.	CASSLGRADRTNEKLFF	TGTGCCAGCAGCTTAGGAAGGGCGGACCGAACGAATGAAAAACTGTTTTTT
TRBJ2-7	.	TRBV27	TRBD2	CASSAGLALYEQYF	TGTGCCAGCAGTGCCGGACTAGCGCTCTACGAGCAGTACTTC
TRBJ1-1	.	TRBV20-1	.	CSAAINTEAFF	TGCAGTGCTGCTATAAACACTGAAGCTTTCTTT
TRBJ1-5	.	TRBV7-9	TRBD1	CASSLVGDRGHQPQHF	TGTGCCAGCAGCTTAGTAGGCGACAGGGGTCATCAGCCCCAGCATTTT
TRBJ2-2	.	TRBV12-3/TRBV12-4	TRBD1	CASSLTTDRENTGELFF	TGTGCCAGCAGTTTAACAACGGACAGGGAGAACACCGGGGAGCTGTTTTTT
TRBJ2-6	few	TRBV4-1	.	CASSQSPGSGKLTNVLTF	TGCGCCAGCAGCCAGAGTCCCGGATCGGGTAAACTGACCAACGTCCTGACTTTC
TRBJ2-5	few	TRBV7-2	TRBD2	CASSLLAGVSETQYF	TGTGCCAGCAGCCTACTAGCGGGAGTAAGTGAGACCCAGTACTTC
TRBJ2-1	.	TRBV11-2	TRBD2	CASTLRLAAYNEQFF	TGTGCCAGCACCCTACGACTAGCGGCGTACAATGAGCAGTTCTTC
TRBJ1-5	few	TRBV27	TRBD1	CASSFKAPQGVSNQPQHF	TGTGCCAGCAGTTTTAAGGCCCCTCAGGGGGTCAGCAATCAGCCCCAGCATTTT
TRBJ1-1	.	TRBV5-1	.	CASSRNRDPISAFF	TGCGCCAGCAGCCGCAACCGGGATCCAATATCGGCTTTCTTT
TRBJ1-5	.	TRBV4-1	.	CASSQEDGGYQPQHF	TGCGCCAGCAGCCAAGAAGATGGGGGTTATCAGCCCCAGCATTTT
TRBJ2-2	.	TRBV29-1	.	CSVGQGRLGELFF	TGCAGCGTTGGGCAGGGGAGACTCGGGGAGCTGTTTTTT
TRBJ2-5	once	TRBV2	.	CASSEGRVYETQYF	TGTGCCAGCAGTGAGGGCAGGGTATACGAGACCCAGTACTTC
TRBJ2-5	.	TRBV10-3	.	CAMRPPPLQETQYF	TGTGCCATGAGACCCCCACCCCTACAAGAGACCCAGTACTTC
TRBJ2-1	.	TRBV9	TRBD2	CASSILAGGPYNEQFF	TGTGCCAGCAGCATTCTAGCGGGGGGGCCGTACAATGAGCAGTTCTTC
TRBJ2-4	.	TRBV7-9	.	CASSLVAAGLAKNIQYF	TGTGCCAGCAGCTTAGTTGCGGCAGGGTTGGCCAAAAACATTCAGTACTTC
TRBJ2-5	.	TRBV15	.	CATTPRGYGETQYF	TGTGCCACCACCCCTCGGGGATATGGAGAGACCCAGTACTTC
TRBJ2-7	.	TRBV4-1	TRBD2	CASSQGAGASGRIPYEQYF	TGCGCCAGCAGCCAAGGGGCCGGGGCTAGCGGGAGGATCCCCTACGAGCAGTACTTC
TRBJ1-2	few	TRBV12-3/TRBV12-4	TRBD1	CASSYVTGGLLGYTF	TGTGCCAGCAGTTACGTGACAGGGGGGTTGTTGGGCTACACCTTC
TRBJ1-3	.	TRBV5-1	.	CASSPLTRSGNTIYF	TGCGCCAGCAGCCCGCTTACGCGGTCTGGAAACACCATATATTTT
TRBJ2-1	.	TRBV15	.	CATSSTRYSYNEQFF	TGTGCCACCAGCAGTACTAGATACTCCTACAATGAGCAGTTCTTC
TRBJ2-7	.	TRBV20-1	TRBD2	CSARPASSGSYEQYF	TGCAGTGCTAGACCCGCTTCTAGCGGGAGTTACGAGCAGTACTTC
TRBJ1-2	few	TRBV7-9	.	CASSLGLGYGYTF	TGTGCCAGCAGCTTGGGTCTGGGATATGGCTACACCTTC
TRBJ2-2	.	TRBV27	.	CASGPGHLNTGELFF	TGTGCCAGCGGGCCGGGACACCTAAACACCGGGGAGCTGTTTTTT
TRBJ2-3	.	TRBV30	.	CAWTSYTDTQYF	TGTGCCTGGACGTCGTACACAGATACGCAGTATTTT
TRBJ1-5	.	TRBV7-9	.	CASSPSTDSNQPQHF	TGTGCCAGCAGCCCCTCGACGGATAGCAATCAGCCCCAGCATTTT
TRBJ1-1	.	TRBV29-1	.	CSVRIPGSLNTEAFF	TGCAGCGTTCGGATTCCGGGCTCCCTAAACACTGAAGCTTTCTTT
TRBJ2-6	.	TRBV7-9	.	CASFRIGQFLSGANVLTF	TGTGCCAGCTTCCGAATCGGACAGTTTCTCTCTGGGGCCAATGTCCTGACTTTC
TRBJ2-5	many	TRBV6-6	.	CASSYSVETQYF	TGTGCCAGCAGTTACTCTGTGGAGACCCAGTACTTC
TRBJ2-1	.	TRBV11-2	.	CASSLGEGDSYLNEQFF	TGTGCCAGCAGCTTAGGGGAGGGGGACTCCTACCTCAATGAGCAGTTCTTC
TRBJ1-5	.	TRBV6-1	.	CASRETDRRAQPQHF	TGTGCCAGCAGAGAAACTGACAGGCGAGCACAGCCCCAGCATTTT
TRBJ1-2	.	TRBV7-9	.	CASSEDNSNSYGYTF	TGTGCCAGCAGCGAAGACAACTCCAACAGCTATGGCTACACCTTC
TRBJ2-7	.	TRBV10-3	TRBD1	CATGPGQESYEQYF	TGTGCCACCGGACCGGGACAGGAATCCTACGAGCAGTACTTC
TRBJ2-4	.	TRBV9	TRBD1	CASSVGTGSNIQYF	TGTGCCAGCAGCGTAGGGACAGGTTCGAACATTCAGTACTTC
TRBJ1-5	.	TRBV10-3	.	CAISESSENQPQHF	TGTGCCATCAGTGAGTCTTCAGAGAATCAGCCCCAGCATTTT
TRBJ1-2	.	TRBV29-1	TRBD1	CSVEKGAETEANYGYTF	TGCAGCGTTGAAAAGGGGGCAGAAACTGAAGCTAACTATGGCTACACCTTC
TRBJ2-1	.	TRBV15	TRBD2	CATSRDGRERSEQFF	TGTGCCACCAGCAGAGACGGGCGGGAGCGGAGTGAGCAGTTCTTC
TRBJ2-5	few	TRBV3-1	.	CASSPRYGGQDGETQYF	TGTGCCAGCAGTCCAAGATATGGCGGCCAGGATGGGGAGACCCAGTACTTC
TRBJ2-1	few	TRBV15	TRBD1	CATSTTGLYNEQFF	TGTGCCACCAGTACGACAGGGCTCTACAATGAGCAGTTCTTC